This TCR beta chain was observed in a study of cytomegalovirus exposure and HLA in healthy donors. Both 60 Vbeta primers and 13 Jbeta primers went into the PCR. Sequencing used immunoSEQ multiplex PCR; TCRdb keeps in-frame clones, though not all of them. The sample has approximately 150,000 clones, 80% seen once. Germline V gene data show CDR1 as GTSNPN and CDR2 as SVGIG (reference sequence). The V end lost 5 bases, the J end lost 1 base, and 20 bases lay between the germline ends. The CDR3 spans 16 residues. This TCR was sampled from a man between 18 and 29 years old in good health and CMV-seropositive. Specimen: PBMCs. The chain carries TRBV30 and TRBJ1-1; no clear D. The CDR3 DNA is TGTGCCTGGTATGGGTGGGGAGATTTAGGGAACACTGAAGCTTTCTTT. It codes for CAWYGWGDLGNTEAFF. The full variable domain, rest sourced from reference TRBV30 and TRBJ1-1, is SQTIHQWPATLVQPVGSPLSLECTVEGTSNPNLYWYRQAAGRGLQLLFYSVGIGQISSEVPQNLSASRPQDRQFILSSKKLLLSDSGFYLCAWYGWGDLGNTEAFFGQGTRLTVV.